This T cell receptor (beta chain) emerged from a study of shared clonotypes between healthy human individuals. Some clones are missing from TCRdb's copy, which holds only in-frame ones; the method was immunoSEQ multiplex PCR. Here the sample spans roughly 2.6 million clones, over 85% being singletons. Sequenced material: naive CD4+ T cells sorted from blood. Subset indicated: CD45RA+ positively selected. The clonotype originates from a man aged 18 to 35 in good health.

Here the CDR3 reads CASSYQKEQYF. The CDR3 bases are TGTGCCAGCAGTTACCAGAAAGAGCAGTACTTC. The chain couples TRBV6-6 to TRBJ2-5; D gene unclear. Trimming cost V 2 bases and J 11 bases, with 9 bases left between them. The CDR3 is made up of 11 amino acids. Per the germline V gene, CDR1 is MNHNY and CDR2 is SVGAGI (reference sequence).